This TCR beta chain was sequenced in a study of OX40 agonist ivuxolimab in advanced cancers. For the study at large: Recorded diagnoses for dose-escalation patients were hepatocellular carcinoma, melanoma, renal cell or head and neck cancer. Whole-study results and caveats: At doses 0.1 to 3.0 mg/kg, CD4+ and CD8+ clones expanded.

Points on this clone: As yet, its antigen is unknown.

The assay was immunoSEQ multiplex PCR, and TCRdb's table has in-frame clones only and misses some. The table shows tens of thousands of clones, with 88% occurring only once. Germline V gives CDR1 SGDLS, CDR2 YYNGEE. Between the trimmed V and J ends, which lost 4 bases and 0 bases, there was a span of 14 bases. This CDR3 is 16 amino acids long. The source is an adult with an advanced solid tumor such as melanoma, head and neck, liver or kidney cancer. Source: CD4+ or CD8+ T cells sorted from blood, taken in a trial of the OX40 agonist ivuxolimab. J is TRBJ1-3 and V is TRBV9; D remains ambiguous. The CDR3 region is CASSLGERSSGNTIYF. The DNA for the CDR3 is TGTGCCAGCAGCTTGGGCGAGAGAAGCTCTGGAAACACCATATATTTT.